These T cell receptor beta chains were read from a single sample in a study of cytomegalovirus exposure and HLA in healthy donors. The table came from immunoSEQ multiplex PCR; TCRdb's copy has only in-frame clones and leaves some out. The data show roughly 120,000 clones, approximately 72% seen once. The sample was PBMCs. The receptors stem from a woman in her thirties or forties in good health and CMV-seropositive. The CDR3 runs from the conserved cysteine through the conserved F or W. D genes are given only for firm matches. A row's size may be missing; if present it is once, few, many or a size class.

clone_size	j_call	d_call	v_call	cdr3_aa	cdr3_nt
few	TRBJ1-1	TRBD1	TRBV6-5	CASNRGPDTEAFF	TGTGCCAGCAACAGGGGGCCCGACACTGAAGCTTTCTTT
few	TRBJ1-6	TRBD1	TRBV27	CASSLGQGYNSPLHF	TGTGCCAGCAGTTTGGGACAGGGTTATAATTCACCCCTCCACTTT
-	TRBJ2-3	-	TRBV7-2	CASSLSFRTDTQYF	TGTGCCAGCAGCTTGAGCTTTCGCACAGATACGCAGTATTTT
-	TRBJ1-2	-	TRBV5-1	CASSLETQGYTF	TGCGCCAGCAGCTTGGAGACACAAGGCTACACCTTC
few	TRBJ2-7	TRBD1	TRBV18	CASSPDRAQYF	TGTGCCAGCTCACCTGACAGGGCGCAGTACTTC
-	TRBJ2-1	TRBD2	TRBV11-2	CASSLARTSGGYNEQFF	TGTGCCAGCAGCTTAGCTCGGACTAGCGGGGGGTACAATGAGCAGTTCTTC
-	TRBJ2-3	TRBD2	TRBV7-2	CASSSGLAGETDTQYF	TGTGCCAGCAGCTCCGGACTAGCGGGGGAGACAGATACGCAGTATTTT
-	TRBJ2-1	-	TRBV7-7	CASSLAQGRDNEQFF	TGTGCTAGCAGCTTAGCCCAGGGCCGGGACAATGAGCAGTTCTTC
-	TRBJ2-5	TRBD1	TRBV7-9	CASSSDRAQETQYF	TGTGCCAGCAGCAGCGACAGGGCGCAAGAGACCCAGTACTTC
few	TRBJ1-2	-	TRBV7-2	CASSLSRVNPPYGYTF	TGTGCCAGCAGCTTATCCAGGGTAAATCCCCCCTATGGCTACACCTTC
-	TRBJ2-3	-	TRBV19	CASRFSSTDTQYF	TGTGCCAGTCGGTTTTCTAGCACAGATACGCAGTATTTT
-	TRBJ2-5	TRBD2	TRBV7-2	CASSLFITSGQETQYF	TGTGCCAGCAGCCTCTTCATAACTAGCGGTCAAGAGACCCAGTACTTC
-	TRBJ1-2	TRBD1	TRBV10-3	CAISESGGHGYTF	TGTGCCATCAGTGAGTCAGGGGGCCATGGCTACACCTTC
-	TRBJ2-7	-	TRBV7-7	CASSFKTGNEQYF	TGTGCCAGCAGCTTTAAAACAGGGAACGAGCAGTACTTC
-	TRBJ1-2	-	TRBV7-2	CASSLLLLSYGYTF	TGTGCCAGCAGCTTATTACTGTTATCCTATGGCTACACCTTC
few	TRBJ2-7	-	TRBV18	CASSPRQESYEQYF	TGTGCCAGCTCACCACGACAGGAGAGCTACGAGCAGTACTTC
-	TRBJ1-6	-	TRBV5-1	CASSNRDSNSYNSPLHF	TGCGCCAGCAGCAACAGAGACAGTAACTCCTATAATTCACCCCTCCACTTT
-	TRBJ1-6	-	TRBV5-6	CASSGGRGNNSPLHF	TGTGCCAGCAGCGGGGGGAGGGGGAATAATTCACCCCTCCACTTT